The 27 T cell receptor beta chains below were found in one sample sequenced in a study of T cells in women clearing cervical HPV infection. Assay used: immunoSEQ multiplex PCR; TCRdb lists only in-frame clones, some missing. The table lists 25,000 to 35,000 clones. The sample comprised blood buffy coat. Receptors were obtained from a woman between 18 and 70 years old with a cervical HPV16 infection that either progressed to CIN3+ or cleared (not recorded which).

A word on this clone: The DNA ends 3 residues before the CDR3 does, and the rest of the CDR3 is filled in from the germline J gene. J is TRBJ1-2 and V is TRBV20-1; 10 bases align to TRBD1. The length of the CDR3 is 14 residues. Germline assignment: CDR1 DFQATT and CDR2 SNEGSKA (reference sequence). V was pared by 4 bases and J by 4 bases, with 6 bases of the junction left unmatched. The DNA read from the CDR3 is TGCAGTGCTAAGAGACAGGGGGCGGGCTATGGC. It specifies CSAKRQGAGYG. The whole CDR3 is CSAKRQGAGYGYTF.

CDR3 DNA (partial): TGCAGCGTTGAGAGGCAGGAGACACCCGGGGAG. Translated, it gives CSVERQETPGE. The entire CDR3 sequence reads CSVERQETPGELFF. The chain links TRBV29-1 to TRBJ2-2; D remains unclear. The read ends 3 residues shy of where the CDR3 ends; the end is completed using the germline J gene. This CDR3 has 14 residues. The germline V gene has CDR1 SQVTM and CDR2 ANQGSEA. Trimming shortened V by 3 bases and J by 6 bases, and 14 bases separated the two germline ends.

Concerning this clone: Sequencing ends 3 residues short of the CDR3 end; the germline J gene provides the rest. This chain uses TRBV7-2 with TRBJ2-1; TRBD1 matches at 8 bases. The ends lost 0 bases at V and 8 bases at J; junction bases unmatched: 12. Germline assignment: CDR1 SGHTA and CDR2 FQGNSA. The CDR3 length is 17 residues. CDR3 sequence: CASSLAFSTGGIDEQFF. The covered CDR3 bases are TGTGCCAGCAGCTTAGCTTTCTCAACAGGGGGTATCGATGAG.

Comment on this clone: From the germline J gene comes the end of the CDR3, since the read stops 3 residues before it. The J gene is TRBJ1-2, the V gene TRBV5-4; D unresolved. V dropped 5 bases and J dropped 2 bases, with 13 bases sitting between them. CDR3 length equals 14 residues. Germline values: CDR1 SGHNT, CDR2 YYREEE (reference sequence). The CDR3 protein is CASSFDTRNYGYTF. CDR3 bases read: TGTGCCAGCAGTTTTGATACACGAAACTATGGC. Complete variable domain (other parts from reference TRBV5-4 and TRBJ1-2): ETGVTQSPTHLIKTRGQQVTLRCSSQSGHNTVSWYQQALGQGPQFIFQYYREEENGRGNFPPRFSGLQFPNYSSELNVNALELDDSALYLCASSFDTRNYGYTFGSGTRLTVV.

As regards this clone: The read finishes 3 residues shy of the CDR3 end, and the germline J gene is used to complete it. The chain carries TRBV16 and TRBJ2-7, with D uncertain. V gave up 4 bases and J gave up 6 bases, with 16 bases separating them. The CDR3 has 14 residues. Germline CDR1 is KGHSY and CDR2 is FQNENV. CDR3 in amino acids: CASSPTAGVVEQYF. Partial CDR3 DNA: TGTGCCAGCAGCCCCACTGCCGGTGTAGTCGAG. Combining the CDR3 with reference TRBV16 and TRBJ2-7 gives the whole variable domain GEEVAQTPKHLVRGEGQKAKLYCAPIKGHSYVFWYQQVLKNEFKFLISFQNENVFDETGMPKERFSAKCLPNSPCSLEIQATKLEDSAVYFCASSPTAGVVEQYFGPGTRLTVT.

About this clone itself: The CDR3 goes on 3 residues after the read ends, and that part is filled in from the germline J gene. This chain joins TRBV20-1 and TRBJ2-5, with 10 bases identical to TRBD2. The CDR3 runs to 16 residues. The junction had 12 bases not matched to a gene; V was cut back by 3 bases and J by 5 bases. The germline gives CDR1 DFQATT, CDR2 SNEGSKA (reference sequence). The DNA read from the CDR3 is TGCAGTGCTAGTAGCGGGGGGACCGTTTCCCGTGAGACC. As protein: CSASSGGTVSRET. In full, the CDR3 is CSASSGGTVSRETQYF.

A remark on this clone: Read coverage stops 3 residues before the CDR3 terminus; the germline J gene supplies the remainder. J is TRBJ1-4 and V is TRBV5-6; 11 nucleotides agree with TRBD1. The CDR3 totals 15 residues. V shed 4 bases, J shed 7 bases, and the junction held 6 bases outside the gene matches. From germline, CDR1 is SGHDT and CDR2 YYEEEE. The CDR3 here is CASSPEGQGGEKLFF. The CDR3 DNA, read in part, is TGTGCCAGCAGCCCCGAGGGACAGGGGGGTGAAAAA. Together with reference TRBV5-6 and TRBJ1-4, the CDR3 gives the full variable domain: DAGVTQSPTHLIKTRGQQVTLRCSPKSGHDTVSWYQQALGQGPQFIFQYYEEEERQRGNFPDRFSGHQFPNYSSELNVNALLLGDSALYLCASSPEGQGGEKLFFGSGTQLSVL.

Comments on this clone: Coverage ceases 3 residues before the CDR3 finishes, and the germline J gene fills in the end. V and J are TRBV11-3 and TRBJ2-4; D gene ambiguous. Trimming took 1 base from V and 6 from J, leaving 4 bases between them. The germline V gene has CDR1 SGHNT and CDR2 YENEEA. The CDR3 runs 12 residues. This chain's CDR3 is CASSLGANIQYF. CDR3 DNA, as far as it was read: TGTGCCAGCAGCTTAGGGGCAAACATT.

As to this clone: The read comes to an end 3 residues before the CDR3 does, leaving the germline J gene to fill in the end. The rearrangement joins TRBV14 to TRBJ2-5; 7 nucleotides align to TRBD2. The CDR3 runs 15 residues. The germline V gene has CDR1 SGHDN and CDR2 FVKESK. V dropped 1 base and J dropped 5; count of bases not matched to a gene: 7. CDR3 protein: CASSQVGLVSETQYF. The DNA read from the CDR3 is TGTGCCAGCAGCCAAGTTGGACTAGTGAGTGAGACC.

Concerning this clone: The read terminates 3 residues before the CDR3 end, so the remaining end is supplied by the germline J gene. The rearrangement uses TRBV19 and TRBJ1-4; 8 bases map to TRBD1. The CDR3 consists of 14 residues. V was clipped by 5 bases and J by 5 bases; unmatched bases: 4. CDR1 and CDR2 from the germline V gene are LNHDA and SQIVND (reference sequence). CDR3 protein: CASSATGENEKLFF. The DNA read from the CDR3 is TGTGCCAGTAGTGCGACAGGGGAGAATGAAAAA.

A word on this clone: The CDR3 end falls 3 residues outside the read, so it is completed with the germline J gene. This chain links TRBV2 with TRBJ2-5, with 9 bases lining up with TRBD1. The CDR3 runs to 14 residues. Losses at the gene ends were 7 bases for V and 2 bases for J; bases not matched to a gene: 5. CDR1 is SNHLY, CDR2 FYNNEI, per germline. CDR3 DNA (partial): TGTGCCAGCATCGTGGGGACAGGGCAAGAGACC. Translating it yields CASIVGTGQET. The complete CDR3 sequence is CASIVGTGQETQYF.

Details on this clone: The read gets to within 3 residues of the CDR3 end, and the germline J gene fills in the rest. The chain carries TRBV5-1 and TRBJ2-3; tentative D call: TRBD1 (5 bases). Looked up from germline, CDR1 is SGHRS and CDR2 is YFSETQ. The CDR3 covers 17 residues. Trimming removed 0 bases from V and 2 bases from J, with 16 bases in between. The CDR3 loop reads CASSLGGGVTTTDTQYF. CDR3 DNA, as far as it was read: TGCGCCAGCAGCTTGGGGGGCGGTGTCACGACCACAGATACG. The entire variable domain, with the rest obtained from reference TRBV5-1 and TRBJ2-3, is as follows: KAGVTQTPRYLIKTRGQQVTLSCSPISGHRSVSWYQQTPGQGLQFLFEYFSETQRNKGNFPGRFSGRQFSNSRSEMNVSTLELGDSALYLCASSLGGGVTTTDTQYFGPGTRLTVL.

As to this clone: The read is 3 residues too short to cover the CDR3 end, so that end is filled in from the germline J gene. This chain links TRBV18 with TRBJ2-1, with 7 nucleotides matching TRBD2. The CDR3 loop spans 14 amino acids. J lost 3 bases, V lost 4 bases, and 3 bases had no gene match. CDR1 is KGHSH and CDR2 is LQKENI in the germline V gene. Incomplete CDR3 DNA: TGTGCCAGCTCACTACGGGGGGACTACAATGAG. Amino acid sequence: CASSLRGDYNE. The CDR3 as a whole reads CASSLRGDYNEQFF.

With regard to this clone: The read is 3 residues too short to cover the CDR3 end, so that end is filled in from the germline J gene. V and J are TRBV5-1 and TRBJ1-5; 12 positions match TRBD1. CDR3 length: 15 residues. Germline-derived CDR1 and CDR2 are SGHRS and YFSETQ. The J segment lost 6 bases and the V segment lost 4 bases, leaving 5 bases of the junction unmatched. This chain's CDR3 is CASSPGQGAIQPQHF. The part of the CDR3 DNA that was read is TGCGCCAGCAGCCCGGGACAGGGGGCTATTCAGCCC.

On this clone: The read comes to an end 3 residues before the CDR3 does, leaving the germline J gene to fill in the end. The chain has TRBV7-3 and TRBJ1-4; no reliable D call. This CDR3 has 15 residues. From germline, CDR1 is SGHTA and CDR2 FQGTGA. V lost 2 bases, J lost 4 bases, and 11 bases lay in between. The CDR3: CASSLRSDYNEKLFF. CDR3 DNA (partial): TGTGCCAGCAGCTTACGGTCAGACTATAATGAAAAA.

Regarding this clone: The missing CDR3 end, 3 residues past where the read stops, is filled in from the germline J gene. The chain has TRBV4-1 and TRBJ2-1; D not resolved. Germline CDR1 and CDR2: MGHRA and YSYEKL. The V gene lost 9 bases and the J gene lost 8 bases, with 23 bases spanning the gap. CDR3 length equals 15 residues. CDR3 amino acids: CASTRRSNSPDEQFF. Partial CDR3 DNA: TGCGCCAGTACCCGTCGGTCTAATAGTCCCGATGAG.

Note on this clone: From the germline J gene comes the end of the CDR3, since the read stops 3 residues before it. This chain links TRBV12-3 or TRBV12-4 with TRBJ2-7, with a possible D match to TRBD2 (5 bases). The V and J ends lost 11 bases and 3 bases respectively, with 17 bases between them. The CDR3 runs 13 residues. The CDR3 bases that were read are TGTGCCTCTTCAAGGGATGGACTCTACGAG. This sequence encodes CASSRDGLYE. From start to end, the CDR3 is CASSRDGLYEQYF.

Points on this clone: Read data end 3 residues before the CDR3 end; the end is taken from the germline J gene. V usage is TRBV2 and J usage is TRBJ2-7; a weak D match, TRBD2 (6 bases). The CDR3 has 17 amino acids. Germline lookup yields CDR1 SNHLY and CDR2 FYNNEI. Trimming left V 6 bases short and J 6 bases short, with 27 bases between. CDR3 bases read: TGTGCCAGCAGGGCCGCCGGAGGGGCCCCCTTTTCTTCCGAG. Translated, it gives CASRAAGGAPFSSE. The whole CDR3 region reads CASRAAGGAPFSSEQYF.

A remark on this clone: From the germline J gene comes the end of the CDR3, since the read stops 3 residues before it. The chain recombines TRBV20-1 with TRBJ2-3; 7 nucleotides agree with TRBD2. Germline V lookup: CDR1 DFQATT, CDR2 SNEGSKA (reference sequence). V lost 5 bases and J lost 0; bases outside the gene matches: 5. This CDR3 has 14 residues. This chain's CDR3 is CSARDYLSTDTQYF. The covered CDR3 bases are TGCAGTGCTCGGGACTACCTGAGCACAGATACG.

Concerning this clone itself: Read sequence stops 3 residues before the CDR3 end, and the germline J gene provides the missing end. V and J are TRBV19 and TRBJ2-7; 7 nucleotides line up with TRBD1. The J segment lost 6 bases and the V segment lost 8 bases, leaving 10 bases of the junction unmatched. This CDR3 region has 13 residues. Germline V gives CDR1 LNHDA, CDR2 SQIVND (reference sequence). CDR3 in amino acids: CASGDSARSEQYF. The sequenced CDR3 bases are TGTGCCAGTGGGGACAGCGCCCGGTCCGAG.

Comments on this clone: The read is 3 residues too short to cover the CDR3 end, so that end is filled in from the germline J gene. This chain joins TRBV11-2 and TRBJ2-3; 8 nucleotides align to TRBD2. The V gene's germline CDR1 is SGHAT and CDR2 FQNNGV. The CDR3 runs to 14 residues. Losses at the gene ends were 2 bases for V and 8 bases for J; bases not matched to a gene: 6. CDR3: CASSLQAGVGTQYF. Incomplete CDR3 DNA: TGTGCCAGCAGCTTACAAGCGGGAGTGGGTACG.

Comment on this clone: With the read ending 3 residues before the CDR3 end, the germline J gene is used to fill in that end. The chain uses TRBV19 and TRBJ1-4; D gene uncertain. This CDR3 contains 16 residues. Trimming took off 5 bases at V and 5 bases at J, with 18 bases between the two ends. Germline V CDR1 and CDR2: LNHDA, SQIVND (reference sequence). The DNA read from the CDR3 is TGTGCCAGTAGTCCGGTAGCGTGGGAATTCAATGAAAAA. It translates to CASSPVAWEFNEK. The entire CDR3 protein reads CASSPVAWEFNEKLFF.

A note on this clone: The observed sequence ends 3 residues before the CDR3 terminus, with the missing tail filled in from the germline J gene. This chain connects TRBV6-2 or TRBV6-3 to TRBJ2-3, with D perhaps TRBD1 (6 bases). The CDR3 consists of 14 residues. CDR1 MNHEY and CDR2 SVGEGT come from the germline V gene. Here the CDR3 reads CASIAGQFGQPQYF. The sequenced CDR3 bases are TGTGCCAGCATCGCAGGACAGTTCGGACAGCCG.

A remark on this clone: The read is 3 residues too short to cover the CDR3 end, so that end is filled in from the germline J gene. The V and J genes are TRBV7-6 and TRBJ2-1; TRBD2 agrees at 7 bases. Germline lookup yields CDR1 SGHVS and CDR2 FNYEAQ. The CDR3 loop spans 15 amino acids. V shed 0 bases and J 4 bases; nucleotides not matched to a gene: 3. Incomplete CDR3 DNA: TGTGCCAGCAGCTTAGCACCGGGACTATACAATGAG. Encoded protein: CASSLAPGLYNE. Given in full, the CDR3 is CASSLAPGLYNEQFF. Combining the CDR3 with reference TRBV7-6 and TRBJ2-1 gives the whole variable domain GAGVSQSPRYKVTKRGQDVALRCDPISGHVSLYWYRQALGQGPEFLTYFNYEAQQDKSGLPNDRFSAERPEGSISTLTIQRTEQRDSAMYRCASSLAPGLYNEQFFGPGTRLTVL.

The sequenced part of the CDR3 DNA is TGTGCCAGCAGTGCGGGACATCACACAGATACG. Its protein product is CASSAGHHTDT. The whole CDR3 protein reads CASSAGHHTDTQYF. The chain carries TRBV2 and TRBJ2-3; D might be TRBD1 (6 bases). The CDR3 extends 3 residues past the end of the read, so its final part is completed from the germline J gene. This CDR3 is built from 14 residues. CDR1 SNHLY and CDR2 FYNNEI come from the germline V gene. V was pared by 4 bases and J by 2 bases, with 10 bases between.

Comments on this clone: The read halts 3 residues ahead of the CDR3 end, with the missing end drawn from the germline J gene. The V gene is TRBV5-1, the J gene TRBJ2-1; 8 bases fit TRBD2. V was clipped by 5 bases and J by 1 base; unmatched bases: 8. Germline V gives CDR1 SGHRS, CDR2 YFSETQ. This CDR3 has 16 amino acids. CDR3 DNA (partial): TGCGCCAGCAGTTATGTAATAGCGGGGTCCTACAATGAG. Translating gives CASSYVIAGSYNE. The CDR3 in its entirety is CASSYVIAGSYNEQFF.

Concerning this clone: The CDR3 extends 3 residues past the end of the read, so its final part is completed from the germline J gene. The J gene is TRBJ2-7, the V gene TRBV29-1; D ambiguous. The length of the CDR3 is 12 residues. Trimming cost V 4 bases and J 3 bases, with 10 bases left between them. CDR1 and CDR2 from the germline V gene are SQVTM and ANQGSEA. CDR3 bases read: TGCAGCGTTGGCTCAGGAAACTACGAG. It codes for CSVGSGNYE. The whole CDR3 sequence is CSVGSGNYEQYF.